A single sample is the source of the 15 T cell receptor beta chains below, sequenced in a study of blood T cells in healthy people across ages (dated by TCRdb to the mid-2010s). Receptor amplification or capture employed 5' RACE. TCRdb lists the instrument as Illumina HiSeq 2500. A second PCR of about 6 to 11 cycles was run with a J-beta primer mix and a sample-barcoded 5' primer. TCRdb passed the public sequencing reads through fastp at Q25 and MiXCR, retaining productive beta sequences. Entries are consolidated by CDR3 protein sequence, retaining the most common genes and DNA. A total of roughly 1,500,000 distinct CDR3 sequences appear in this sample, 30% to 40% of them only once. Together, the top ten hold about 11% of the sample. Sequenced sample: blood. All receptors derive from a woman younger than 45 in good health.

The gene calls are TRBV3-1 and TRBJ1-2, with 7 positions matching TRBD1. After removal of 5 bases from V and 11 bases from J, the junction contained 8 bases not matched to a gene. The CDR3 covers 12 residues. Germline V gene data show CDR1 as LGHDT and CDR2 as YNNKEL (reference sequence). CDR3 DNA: TGTGCCAGCAGCATCTTGGGGACAGCTTACACCTTC. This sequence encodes CASSILGTAYTF.

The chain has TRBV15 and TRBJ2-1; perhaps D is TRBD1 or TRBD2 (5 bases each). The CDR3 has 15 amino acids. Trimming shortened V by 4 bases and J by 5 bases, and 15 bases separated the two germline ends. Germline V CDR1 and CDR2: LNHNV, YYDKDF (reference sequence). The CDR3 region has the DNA TGTGCCACCAGCAACGACTATCTGGGGGACAATGAGCAGTTCTTC. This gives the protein CATSNDYLGDNEQFF.

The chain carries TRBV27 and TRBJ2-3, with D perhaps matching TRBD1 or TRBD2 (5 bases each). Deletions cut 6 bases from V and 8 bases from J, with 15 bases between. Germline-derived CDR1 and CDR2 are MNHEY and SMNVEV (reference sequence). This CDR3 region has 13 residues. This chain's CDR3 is CASRSRYGGTQYF. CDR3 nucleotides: TGTGCCAGCAGGTCCAGGTATGGGGGTACGCAGTATTTT.

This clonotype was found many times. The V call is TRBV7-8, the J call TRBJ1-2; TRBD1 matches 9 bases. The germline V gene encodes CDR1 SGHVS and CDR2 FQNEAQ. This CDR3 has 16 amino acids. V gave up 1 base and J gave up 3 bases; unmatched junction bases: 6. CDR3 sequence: CASSLGRDRVHYGYTF. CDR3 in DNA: TGTGCCAGCAGCTTAGGCCGGGACAGGGTACACTATGGCTACACCTTC.

CDR3: CASSFFAGPSYEQYF. The CDR3 DNA reads as TGTGCCAGCAGTTTCTTCGCGGGACCCTCCTACGAGCAGTACTTC. The chain recombines TRBV28 with TRBJ2-7, with D possibly TRBD2 on 6 matching bases. Germline assignment: CDR1 MDHEN and CDR2 SYDVKM. Deletions cut 3 bases from V and 0 bases from J, with 12 bases between. This CDR3 region has 15 residues.

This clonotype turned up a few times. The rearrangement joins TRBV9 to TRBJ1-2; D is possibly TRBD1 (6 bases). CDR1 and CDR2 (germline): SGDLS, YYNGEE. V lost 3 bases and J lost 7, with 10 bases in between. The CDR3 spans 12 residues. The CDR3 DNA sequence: TGTGCCAGCAGCGGCACAGGGTTTGGCTACACCTTC. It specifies CASSGTGFGYTF.

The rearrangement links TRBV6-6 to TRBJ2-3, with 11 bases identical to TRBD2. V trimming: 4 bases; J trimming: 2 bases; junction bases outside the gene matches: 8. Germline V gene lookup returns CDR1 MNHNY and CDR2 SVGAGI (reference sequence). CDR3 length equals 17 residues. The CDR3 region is CASSSKELAGATDTQYF. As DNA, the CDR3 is TGTGCCAGCAGTTCCAAGGAACTAGCGGGGGCCACAGATACGCAGTATTTT.

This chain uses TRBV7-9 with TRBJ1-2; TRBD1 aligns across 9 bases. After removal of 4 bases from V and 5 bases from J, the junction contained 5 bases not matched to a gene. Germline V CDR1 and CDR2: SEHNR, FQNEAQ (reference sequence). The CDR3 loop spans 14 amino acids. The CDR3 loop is CASSYTGTGYGYTF. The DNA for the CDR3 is TGTGCCAGCAGCTACACCGGGACAGGGTATGGCTACACCTTC.

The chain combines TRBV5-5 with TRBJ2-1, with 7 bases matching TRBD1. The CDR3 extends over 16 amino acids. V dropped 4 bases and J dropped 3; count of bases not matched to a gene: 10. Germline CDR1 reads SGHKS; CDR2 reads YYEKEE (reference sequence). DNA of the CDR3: TGTGCCAGCAGCCCCCCCAGGACAGGAGTCTACAATGAGCAGTTCTTC. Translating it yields CASSPPRTGVYNEQFF.

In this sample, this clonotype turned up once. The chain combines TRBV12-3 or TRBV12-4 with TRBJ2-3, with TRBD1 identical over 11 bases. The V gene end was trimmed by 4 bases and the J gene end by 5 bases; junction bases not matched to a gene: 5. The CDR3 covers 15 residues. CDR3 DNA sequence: TGTGCCAGCAGTTCGCGGACAGGGGGCTTAGATACGCAGTATTTT. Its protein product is CASSSRTGGLDTQYF.

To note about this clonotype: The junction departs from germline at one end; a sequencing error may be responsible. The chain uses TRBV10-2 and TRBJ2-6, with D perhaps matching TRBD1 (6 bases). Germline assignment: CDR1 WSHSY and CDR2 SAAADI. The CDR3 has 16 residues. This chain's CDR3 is CAGSGGQPSGANVLTF. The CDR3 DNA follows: TGCGCCGGCAGTGGAGGACAGCCCTCTGGGGCCAACGTCCTGACTTTC.

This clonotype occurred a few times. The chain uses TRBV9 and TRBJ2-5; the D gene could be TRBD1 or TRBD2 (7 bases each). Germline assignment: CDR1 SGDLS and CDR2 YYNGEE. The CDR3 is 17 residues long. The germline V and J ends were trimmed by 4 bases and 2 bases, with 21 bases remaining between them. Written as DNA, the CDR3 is TGTGCCAGCAGCACTCAAGAGGGGGGGACAGATCAAGAGACCCAGTACTTC. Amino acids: CASSTQEGGTDQETQYF.

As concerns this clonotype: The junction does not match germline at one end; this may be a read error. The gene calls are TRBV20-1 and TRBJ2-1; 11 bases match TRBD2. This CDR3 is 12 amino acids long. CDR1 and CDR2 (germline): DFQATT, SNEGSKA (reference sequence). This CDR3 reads CSAIAGGNGQFF. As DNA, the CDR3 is TGCAGTGCCATAGCGGGAGGGAATGGGCAGTTCTTC.

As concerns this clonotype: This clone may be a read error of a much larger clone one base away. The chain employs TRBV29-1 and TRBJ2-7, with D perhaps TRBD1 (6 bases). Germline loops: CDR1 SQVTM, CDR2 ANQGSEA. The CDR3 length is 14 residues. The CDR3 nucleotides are TGCGGCGTAATGTCCCGGGACACAACCTACGAGCAGTACTTC. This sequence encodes CGVMSRDTTYEQYF.

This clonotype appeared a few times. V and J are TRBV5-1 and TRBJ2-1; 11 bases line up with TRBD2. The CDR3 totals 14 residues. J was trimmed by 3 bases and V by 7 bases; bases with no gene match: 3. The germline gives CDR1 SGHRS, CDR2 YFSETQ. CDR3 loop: CASQTSGGYNEQFF. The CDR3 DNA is TGCGCCAGCCAAACTAGCGGGGGCTACAATGAGCAGTTCTTC.